Shown below are 24 T cell receptor beta chains from a single sample sequenced in a study of somatic mutations in cytotoxic T cells in rheumatoid arthritis (dated by TCRdb to the late 2010s). The method was the immunoSEQ multiplex PCR assay. TCRdb took over this immuneACCESS table, retaining in-frame rearrangements with V and J assigned. Such tables are incomplete; in checked studies, under half of the missing clones stem from an unresolved V gene, and the remainder is unexplained. Across this sample there are tens of thousands of clones, with about 80% seen only once. Roughly 3.2% of the sample is taken by the ten largest. Input material: CD8+ T cells sorted from blood. The receptors shown here come from a man in his forties in good health.

CDR3 sequence reads: CASSKGQTSTDTQYF. In DNA, the CDR3 is TGTGCCAGCAGTAAAGGGCAGACTAGCACAGATACGCAGTATTTT. This chain connects TRBV6-4 to TRBJ2-3; D uncertain. Trimming removed 5 bases from V and 0 bases from J, with 12 bases in between. Germline CDR1 is MRHNA and CDR2 is SNTAGT. The CDR3 covers 15 residues.

The V gene is TRBV7-9, the J gene TRBJ2-3; D call uncertain. The CDR3 sequence is 15 residues long. Germline V lookup: CDR1 SEHNR, CDR2 FQNEAQ (reference sequence). Trimming removed 6 bases at V and 0 bases at J, with 13 bases between. The CDR3 is CASSWSVTSTDTQYF. CDR3 nucleotides: TGTGCCAGCAGTTGGAGCGTCACTAGCACAGATACGCAGTATTTT. The variable domain in full, completed from reference TRBV7-9 and TRBJ2-3, reads DTGVSQNPRHKITKRGQNVTFRCDPISEHNRLYWYRQTLGQGPEFLTYFQNEAQLEKSRLLSDRFSAERPKGSFSTLEIQRTEQGDSAMYLCASSWSVTSTDTQYFGPGTRLTVL.

The chain links TRBV13 to TRBJ1-1; a weak D match, TRBD1 (6 bases). The CDR3 is 16 residues long. Trimming stripped 5 bases from V and 0 bases from J, with 16 bases between. Germline V lookup: CDR1 PRHDT, CDR2 FYEKMQ (reference sequence). The DNA for the CDR3 is TGTGCCAGCAGCCCAGAGGGGGGGAGGATGAACACTGAAGCTTTCTTT. It yields the protein CASSPEGGRMNTEAFF.

This chain joins TRBV9 and TRBJ1-5, with unresolved D. The CDR3 is 16 amino acids. CDR1 and CDR2 (germline): SGDLS, YYNGEE. Trimming shortened V by 3 bases and J by 2 bases, and 15 bases separated the two germline ends. CDR3 bases: TGTGCCAGCAGCGGAGGACCAGTTAGCGGCAATCAGCCCCAGCATTTT. Amino acid sequence: CASSGGPVSGNQPQHF. The whole variable domain, filled in from reference TRBV9 and TRBJ1-5, reads DSGVTQTPKHLITATGQRVTLRCSPRSGDLSVYWYQQSLDQGLQFLIQYYNGEERAKGNILERFSAQQFPDLHSELNLSSLELGDSALYFCASSGGPVSGNQPQHFGDGTRLSIL.

This chain joins TRBV28 and TRBJ1-1, with TRBD1 identical over 7 bases. Unmatched junction bases numbered 8, after V lost 2 bases and J lost 5 bases. Germline V gene sequence: CDR1 MDHEN, CDR2 SYDVKM. The CDR3 has 15 amino acids. The CDR3 loop is CASSLGQTGWTEAFF. The CDR3 nucleotides are TGTGCCAGCAGTTTAGGGCAGACAGGGTGGACTGAAGCTTTCTTT.

V gene TRBV7-9 combines with J gene TRBJ2-3; D may be TRBD2 (5 bases). Germline CDR1 SEHNR, CDR2 FQNEAQ (reference sequence). Trimming stripped 1 base from V and 4 bases from J, with 9 bases between. The CDR3 loop spans 14 amino acids. CDR3 protein: CASSLELEADTQYF. CDR3 DNA: TGTGCCAGCAGCTTAGAGCTGGAGGCAGATACGCAGTATTTT.

V gene TRBV30 combines with J gene TRBJ1-1; no reliable D call. V dropped 8 bases and J dropped 1 base, with 5 bases sitting between them. The germline CDR1 and CDR2 sequences are GTSNPN and SVGIG (reference sequence). CDR3 length: 10 amino acids. CDR3 coding DNA: TGTGCCGGTTGGAACACTGAAGCTTTCTTT. Amino acids: CAGWNTEAFF. The full variable domain, completed using reference TRBV30 and TRBJ1-1, is SQTIHQWPATLVQPVGSPLSLECTVEGTSNPNLYWYRQAAGRGLQLLFYSVGIGQISSEVPQNLSASRPQDRQFILSSKKLLLSDSGFYLCAGWNTEAFFGQGTRLTVV.

The table lists this clone with a count of one. The chain is built from TRBV15 and TRBJ2-5, with TRBD1 matching 7 bases. Germline V gene lookup returns CDR1 LNHNV and CDR2 YYDKDF (reference sequence). V shed 6 bases and J 6 bases; nucleotides not matched to a gene: 4. The CDR3 contains 12 residues. The CDR3 sequence: CATRMDRKTQYF. The CDR3, as DNA: TGTGCCACCAGAATGGACAGGAAGACCCAGTACTTC.

CDR3: CASSQREAADSYEQYF. In DNA, the CDR3 is TGCGCCAGCAGCCAAAGGGAGGCGGCTGACTCCTACGAGCAGTACTTC. The V and J genes are TRBV4-1 and TRBJ2-7; possibly TRBD2 for D (6 bases). Trimming removed 2 bases at V and 0 bases at J, with 14 bases between. This CDR3 is 16 amino acids long. Germline V CDR1 and CDR2: MGHRA, YSYEKL.

The chain recombines TRBV19 with TRBJ1-1, with D tentatively TRBD1 (5 bases). This CDR3 spans 13 amino acids. V was pared by 6 bases and J by 0 bases, with 8 bases between. Per germline, CDR1 LNHDA and CDR2 SQIVND (reference sequence). CDR3 nucleotide sequence: TGTGCCAGTAGCCTGACAGTGAACACTGAAGCTTTCTTT. Protein: CASSLTVNTEAFF.

The gene calls are TRBV4-1 and TRBJ2-2, with D maybe TRBD1 (6 bases). This CDR3 contains 14 residues. V was cut by 2 bases and J by 5 bases, with 9 bases left in between. Per germline, CDR1 MGHRA and CDR2 YSYEKL. The CDR3 loop reads CASSQPGETGELFF. The DNA for the CDR3 is TGCGCCAGCAGCCAACCAGGGGAAACCGGGGAGCTGTTTTTT.

The chain uses TRBV7-7 and TRBJ1-1, with D uncertain. The germline CDR1 and CDR2 sequences are SSHAT and FNYEAQ (reference sequence). V was clipped by 0 bases and J by 1 base, with 3 bases between them. The CDR3 runs 13 residues. CDR3 coding DNA: TGTGCCAGCAGCTTAGCAGGGAACACTGAAGCTTTCTTT. This sequence encodes CASSLAGNTEAFF.

The J gene is TRBJ1-4, the V gene TRBV28; unclear D gene. Trimming took 3 bases from V and 8 from J, leaving 16 bases between them. The CDR3 loop spans 15 amino acids. Germline values: CDR1 MDHEN, CDR2 SYDVKM. The CDR3 DNA sequence: TGTGCCAGCAGTTTTGTAGCCAGGAGGGCCGAAAAACTGTTTTTT. Its protein product is CASSFVARRAEKLFF. The variable domain in full, with the rest retrieved from reference TRBV28 and TRBJ1-4, is DVKVTQSSRYLVKRTGEKVFLECVQDMDHENMFWYRQDPGLGLRLIYFSYDVKMKEKGDIPEGYSVSREKKERFSLILESASTNQTSMYLCASSFVARRAEKLFFGSGTQLSVL.

The chain uses TRBV5-4 and TRBJ2-2; 8 bases are a match to TRBD1. In germline, CDR1 is SGHNT, CDR2 YYREEE (reference sequence). The CDR3 contains 14 residues. After removal of 1 base from V and 6 bases from J, the junction contained 2 bases not matched to a gene. CDR3 amino acids: CASSLQGASGELFF. CDR3 nucleotides: TGTGCCAGCAGCTTGCAGGGGGCGTCCGGGGAGCTGTTTTTT. Filled out from reference TRBV5-4 and TRBJ2-2, the complete variable domain reads ETGVTQSPTHLIKTRGQQVTLRCSSQSGHNTVSWYQQALGQGPQFIFQYYREEENGRGNFPPRFSGLQFPNYSSELNVNALELDDSALYLCASSLQGASGELFFGEGSRLTVL.

This clone was seen only once. The chain uses TRBV28 and TRBJ2-1; no reliable D call. CDR1 and CDR2 from the germline V gene are MDHEN and SYDVKM. Trimming took 1 base from V and 4 from J, leaving 14 bases between them. There are 16 residues in the CDR3. CDR3 residues: CASSLFITKPYNEQFF. In DNA, the CDR3 is TGTGCCAGCAGTTTATTTATTACGAAACCATACAATGAGCAGTTCTTC.

This chain connects TRBV9 to TRBJ2-4; D possibly corresponds to TRBD1 (6 bases). V lost 3 bases and J lost 8, with 9 bases in between. The CDR3 is made up of 12 amino acids. Germline CDR1 is SGDLS and CDR2 is YYNGEE. Written as DNA, the CDR3 is TGTGCCAGCAGCGGAGAGGGGGACATTCAGTACTTC. Its protein is CASSGEGDIQYF. The full variable domain, rest sourced from reference TRBV9 and TRBJ2-4, is DSGVTQTPKHLITATGQRVTLRCSPRSGDLSVYWYQQSLDQGLQFLIQYYNGEERAKGNILERFSAQQFPDLHSELNLSSLELGDSALYFCASSGEGDIQYFGAGTRLSVL.

The rearrangement uses TRBV28 and TRBJ1-2; 8 bases are shared with TRBD1. CDR1 and CDR2 (germline): MDHEN, SYDVKM. V shed 3 bases, J shed 3 bases, and the junction held 3 bases outside the gene matches. This CDR3 has 14 amino acids. The CDR3: CASSFAGGYYGYTF. Written as DNA, the CDR3 is TGTGCCAGCAGTTTTGCAGGGGGCTACTATGGCTACACCTTC.

This sequence joins TRBV16 and TRBJ2-1; D might be TRBD1 (5 bases). In germline, CDR1 is KGHSY, CDR2 FQNENV. The CDR3 spans 15 residues. With 0 bases removed from V and 9 bases from J, the gap between germline ends came to 15 bases. The CDR3 spells CASSQSSRVRGEQFF. In DNA, the CDR3 is TGTGCCAGCAGCCAATCGTCCAGGGTAAGGGGTGAGCAGTTCTTC.

The count of this clone is one. The chain couples TRBV18 to TRBJ1-4; possible D gene TRBD1, 5 bases. This CDR3 is 15 amino acids long. Trimming shortened V by 3 bases and J by 2 bases, and 10 bases separated the two germline ends. The germline V gene has CDR1 KGHSH and CDR2 LQKENI. CDR3 sequence (DNA): TGTGCCAGCTCACCCTCGCGGGGGACTAATGAAAAACTGTTTTTT. Translation gives CASSPSRGTNEKLFF.

The sample holds one count of this clone. V gene TRBV6-1 combines with J gene TRBJ1-3; unclear D gene. The CDR3 extends over 13 amino acids. Germline V lookup: CDR1 MNHNS, CDR2 SASEGT. Trimming pared 7 bases from V and 0 bases from J, leaving 7 bases between. For the CDR3, the DNA is TGTGCCAGCATATCTTACTCTGGAAACACCATATATTTT. Residues: CASISYSGNTIYF.

The chain recombines TRBV11-2 with TRBJ2-1, with D uncertain. CDR1 SGHAT and CDR2 FQNNGV come from the germline V gene. Trimming stripped 3 bases from V and 0 bases from J, with 18 bases between. CDR3 length: 18 amino acids. CDR3 sequence (DNA): TGTGCCAGCAGCTTCAACCTTGGGGTTCTCAGCTCCTACAATGAGCAGTTCTTC. Residues: CASSFNLGVLSSYNEQFF.

The chain couples TRBV29-1 to TRBJ2-7; maybe TRBD2 (6 bases). Trimming shortened V by 1 base and J by 3 bases, and 10 bases separated the two germline ends. The CDR3 is made up of 13 amino acids. Germline CDR1 is SQVTM and CDR2 is ANQGSEA. CDR3 sequence reads: CSVEGLGGYEQYF. The DNA of the CDR3 is TGCAGCGTTGAAGGACTGGGAGGCTACGAGCAGTACTTC.

The chain carries TRBV28 and TRBJ1-1; D remains ambiguous. V lost 2 bases and J lost 1, with 5 bases in between. Germline CDR1 reads MDHEN; CDR2 reads SYDVKM. The CDR3 is 13 residues long. The CDR3 loop reads CASSLAQNTEAFF. For the CDR3, the DNA is TGTGCCAGCAGTTTAGCCCAGAACACTGAAGCTTTCTTT.

This chain links TRBV28 with TRBJ1-5, with D unclear. V was trimmed by 6 bases and J by 3 bases, leaving 9 bases between them. CDR3 length equals 13 residues. Germline-derived CDR1 and CDR2 are MDHEN and SYDVKM. The CDR3 sequence is CASSFGPNQPQHF. The DNA of the CDR3 is TGTGCCAGCAGCTTCGGTCCCAATCAGCCCCAGCATTTT.